The T cell receptor (beta chain) described here comes from a study of cytomegalovirus exposure and HLA in healthy donors. Whole-study results and caveats: It was reported that the classifier diagnosed cytomegalovirus status with high specificity and sensitivity in both the original and validation cohorts. Most TCR sequences were rare, but some public TCRs occurred in many donors.

The donors were part of the validation cohort, which consisted of under 150 subjects and was separate from the first cohort of 670 or so subjects. Points on this clone: Its antigen is still unknown.

Libraries were prepared by immunoSEQ multiplex PCR; TCRdb keeps only in-frame clonotypes and omits some of them. The profile shows roughly 120,000 clones, 88% of them singletons. The V gene's germline CDR1 is SGHKS and CDR2 YYEKEE (reference sequence). The CDR3 sequence is 15 residues long. J gave up 8 bases and V 4 bases, and 9 bases lay outside the gene matches. The receptor was derived from a young woman in good health and CMV-seropositive. Sequencing was done on a sample of PBMCs. The chain links TRBV5-5 to TRBJ1-2, with TRBD1 identical over 12 bases. CDR3 bases: TGTGCCAGCAGCCAACCGGGACAGGGGGCGGGAGGCTACACCTTC. Translation gives CASSQPGQGAGGYTF.